This T cell receptor beta chain was sequenced in a study of naive and memory T cell subsets. Of note for this clonotype: Its antigen is unknown. Compared with germline, one end of the junction differs, possibly owing to a read error.

EMRA cells were CD45RA+CD27-, and effector memory cells CD45RA-CD27-. The study, taken as a whole, reports: RNA-based TCR counts may shift with T cell activation and differentiation.

An equimolar mix of two oligonucleotides served as the beta constant-region primer for TRBC1 and TRBC2. An oligonucleotide with the SP2 primer and a 12-nucleotide UMI was ligated to the cDNA 3' end. In TCRdb, the UMI-ligation and nested PCR reads were re-called with MiXCR into one record per CDR3 protein. The sample has approximately 27,000 distinct CDR3 sequences; around 10% are singletons. Input material: effector memory CD4+ T cells from blood. Subset reported: effector memory, CD45RA- CD27-. The clonotype originates from a human donor in good health.

CDR3 DNA sequence: TGTGCCAGCAGGTTGGGAGGGAAGGACGAGCAGTACTTC. Amino acids: CASRLGGKDEQYF. The chain is built from TRBV5-4 and TRBJ2-7, with 7 bases fitting TRBD2. The CDR3 is 13 amino acids. The germline CDR1 and CDR2 sequences are SGHNT and YYREEE (reference sequence).